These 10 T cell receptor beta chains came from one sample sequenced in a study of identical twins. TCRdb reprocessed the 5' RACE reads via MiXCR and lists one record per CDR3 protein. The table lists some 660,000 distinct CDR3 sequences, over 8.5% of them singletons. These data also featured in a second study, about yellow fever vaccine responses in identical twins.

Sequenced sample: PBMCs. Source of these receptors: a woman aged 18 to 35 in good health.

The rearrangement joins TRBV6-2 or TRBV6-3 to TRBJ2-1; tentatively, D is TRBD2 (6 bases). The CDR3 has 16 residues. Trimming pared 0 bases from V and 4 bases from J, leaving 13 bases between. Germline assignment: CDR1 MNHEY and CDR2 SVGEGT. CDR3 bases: TGTGCCAGCAGTTACTCGAGGGGCGGGGAGTACAATGAGCAGTTCTTC. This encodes CASSYSRGGEYNEQFF.

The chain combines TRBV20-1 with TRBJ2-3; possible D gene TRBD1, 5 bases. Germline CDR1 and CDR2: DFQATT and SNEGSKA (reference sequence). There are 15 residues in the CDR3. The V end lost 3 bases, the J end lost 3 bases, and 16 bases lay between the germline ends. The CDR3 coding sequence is TGCAGTGCTAGCCCCAGTATCAGGGCGACAGATACGCAGTATTTT. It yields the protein CSASPSIRATDTQYF.

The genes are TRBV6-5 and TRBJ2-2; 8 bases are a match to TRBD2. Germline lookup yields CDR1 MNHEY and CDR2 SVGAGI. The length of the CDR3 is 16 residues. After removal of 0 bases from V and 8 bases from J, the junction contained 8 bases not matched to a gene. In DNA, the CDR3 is TGTGCCAGCAGTTACTCACAGCGGGGGCTGGGGGGGGAGCTGTTTTTT. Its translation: CASSYSQRGLGGELFF.

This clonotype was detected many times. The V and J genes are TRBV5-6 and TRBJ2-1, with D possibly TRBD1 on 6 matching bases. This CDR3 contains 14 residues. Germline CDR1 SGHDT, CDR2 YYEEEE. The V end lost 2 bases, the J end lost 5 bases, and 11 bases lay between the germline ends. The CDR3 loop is CASSFGQTHNEQFF. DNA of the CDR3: TGTGCCAGCAGCTTTGGACAGACACACAATGAGCAGTTCTTC.

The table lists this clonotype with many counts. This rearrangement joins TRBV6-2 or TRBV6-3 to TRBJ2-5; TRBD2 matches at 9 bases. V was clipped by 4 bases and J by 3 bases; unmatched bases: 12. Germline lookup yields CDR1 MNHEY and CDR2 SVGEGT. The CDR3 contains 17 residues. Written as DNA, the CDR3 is TGTGCCAGCAGTTTTTCCCCGGCTAGCGGGGTTGAAGAGACCCAGTACTTC. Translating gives CASSFSPASGVEETQYF.

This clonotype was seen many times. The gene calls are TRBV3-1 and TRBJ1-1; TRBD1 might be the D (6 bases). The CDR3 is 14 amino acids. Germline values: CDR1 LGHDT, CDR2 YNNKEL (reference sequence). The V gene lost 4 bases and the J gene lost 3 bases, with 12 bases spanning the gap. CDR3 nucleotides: TGTGCCAGCAGCCTTAACAGGGCGGACACTGAAGCTTTCTTT. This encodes CASSLNRADTEAFF.

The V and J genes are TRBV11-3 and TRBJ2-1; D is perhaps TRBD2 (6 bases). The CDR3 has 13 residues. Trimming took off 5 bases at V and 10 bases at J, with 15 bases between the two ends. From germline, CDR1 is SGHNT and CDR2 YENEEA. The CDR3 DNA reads TGTGCCAGCAGCCCTTCCGTGGGGAGGGAGCAGTTCTTC. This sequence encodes CASSPSVGREQFF.

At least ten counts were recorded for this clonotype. The CDR3 loop is CASSRDGGRDTQYF. DNA of the CDR3: TGTGCCAGCAGCCGGGATGGCGGGAGGGATACGCAGTATTTT. V is TRBV12-3 or TRBV12-4 and J is TRBJ2-3; 8 nucleotides agree with TRBD2. The CDR3 covers 14 residues. Losses at the gene ends were 6 bases for V and 6 bases for J; bases not matched to a gene: 8.

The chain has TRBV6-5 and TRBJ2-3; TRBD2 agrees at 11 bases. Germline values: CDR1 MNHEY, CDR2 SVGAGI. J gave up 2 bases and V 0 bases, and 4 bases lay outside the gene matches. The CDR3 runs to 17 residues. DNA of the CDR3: TGTGCCAGCAGTTACTCGTTACTAGCGGGGGCCACAGATACGCAGTATTTT. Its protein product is CASSYSLLAGATDTQYF.

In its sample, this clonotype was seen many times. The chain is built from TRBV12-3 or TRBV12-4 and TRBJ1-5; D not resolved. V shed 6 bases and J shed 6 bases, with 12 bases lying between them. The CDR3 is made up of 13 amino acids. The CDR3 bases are TGTGCCAGCAGCCAAAACCCACCTCAGCCCCAGCATTTT. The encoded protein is CASSQNPPQPQHF.